The 15 T cell receptor beta chains given below trace back to one sample, sequenced in a study of OX40 agonist ivuxolimab in advanced cancers. Data came from immunoSEQ multiplex PCR; TCRdb stores just in-frame clones and leaves some out. Seen here are approximately 57,000 clones, 88% observed once, and the top ten hold under 4%. Specimen: CD4+ or CD8+ T cells sorted from blood, collected in a trial of the OX40 agonist ivuxolimab. These receptors came from an adult with an advanced solid tumor such as melanoma, head and neck, liver or kidney cancer.

The J gene is TRBJ1-1, the V gene TRBV19, with a weak D call TRBD1 (5 bases). This CDR3 has 14 residues. Germline V gene lookup returns CDR1 LNHDA and CDR2 SQIVND (reference sequence). Trimming left V 6 bases short and J 1 base short, with 12 bases between. CDR3 loop: CASRLPQGNTEAFF. The CDR3 coding sequence is TGTGCCAGTAGGCTACCTCAGGGGAACACTGAAGCTTTCTTT.

This clone was seen more than once but under ten times. V is TRBV10-3 and J is TRBJ1-1; no reliable D call. V dropped 2 bases and J dropped 3 bases, with 10 bases sitting between them. CDR1 ENHRY and CDR2 SYGVKD come from the germline V gene. The CDR3 is 14 residues long. In DNA, the CDR3 is TGTGCCATCAGTGAGAGAGGAGCAGACACTGAAGCTTTCTTT. It translates to CAISERGADTEAFF.

This clone was seen a handful of times. The CDR3 nucleotides read TGTGCCAGCAGCTTAACCAGCGTGAGCAATGAGCAGTTCTTC. This codes for CASSLTSVSNEQFF. The rearrangement uses TRBV7-3 and TRBJ2-1; D is uncertain. Trimming pared 0 bases from V and 6 bases from J, leaving 9 bases between. This CDR3 comprises 14 residues. The germline gives CDR1 SGHTA, CDR2 FQGTGA.

This clone came up a few times. The chain recombines TRBV7-6 with TRBJ2-7, with 8 bases aligning to TRBD1. There are 14 residues in the CDR3. V shed 5 bases and J 3 bases; nucleotides not matched to a gene: 6. Per the germline V gene, CDR1 is SGHVS and CDR2 is FNYEAQ. The chain's CDR3 is CASSRTGTNYEQYF. CDR3 DNA sequence: TGTGCCAGCAGCCGGACAGGGACGAACTACGAGCAGTACTTC.

The rearrangement links TRBV6-6 to TRBJ1-2; D unclear. The CDR3 extends over 15 amino acids. Germline assignment: CDR1 MNHNY and CDR2 SVGAGI (reference sequence). V shed 6 bases and J shed 8 bases, with 22 bases lying between them. The CDR3 is CASSLHQVDLWGYTF. As DNA, the CDR3 is TGTGCCAGCAGCCTCCACCAGGTAGACCTATGGGGCTACACCTTC.

The chain recombines TRBV15 with TRBJ2-1; 9 nucleotides agree with TRBD1. The germline V gene has CDR1 LNHNV and CDR2 YYDKDF (reference sequence). The ends lost 8 bases at V and 4 bases at J; junction bases unmatched: 12. The CDR3 spans 16 residues. Here the CDR3 reads CATGTGQVAEYNEQFF. For the CDR3, the DNA is TGTGCCACCGGGACAGGGCAGGTAGCGGAGTACAATGAGCAGTTCTTC.

The chain uses TRBV4-1 and TRBJ2-1, with a weak D call TRBD2 (5 bases). The germline CDR1 and CDR2 sequences are MGHRA and YSYEKL. V was clipped by 1 base and J by 7 bases, with 5 bases between them. There are 12 residues in the CDR3. CDR3 loop: CASSQGGNEQFF. The CDR3 DNA reads as TGCGCCAGCAGCCAAGGAGGGAATGAGCAGTTCTTC.

This chain joins TRBV4-3 and TRBJ2-3, with D perhaps TRBD2 (5 bases). Trimming removed 3 bases at V and 2 bases at J, with 12 bases between. The V gene's germline CDR1 is LGHNA and CDR2 YSLEER. The CDR3 has 15 amino acids. CDR3 in DNA: TGCGCCAGCAGCCAGTCCCTCGGGGTCACAGATACGCAGTATTTT. It translates to CASSQSLGVTDTQYF.

The V gene is TRBV5-8, the J gene TRBJ1-1; D unresolved. Germline CDR1 is SGHTS and CDR2 is YDEGEE. The V end was cut by 0 bases, the J end by 3 bases, with 12 bases between. This CDR3 contains 15 residues. The chain's CDR3 is CASSLGTLVDTEAFF. In nucleotides, the CDR3 is TGTGCCAGCAGCTTGGGCACGCTGGTGGACACTGAAGCTTTCTTT. Supplemented by reference TRBV5-8 and TRBJ1-1, the full variable domain reads EAGVTQSPTHLIKTRGQQATLRCSPISGHTSVYWYQQALGLGLQFLLWYDEGEERNRGNFPPRFSGRQFPNYSSELNVNALELEDSALYLCASSLGTLVDTEAFFGQGTRLTVV.

The chain has TRBV19 and TRBJ2-1; D remains ambiguous. The CDR3 is 14 amino acids. In germline, CDR1 is LNHDA, CDR2 SQIVND (reference sequence). V shed 5 bases and J shed 3 bases, with 11 bases lying between them. The CDR3 protein is CASSLQTGYNEQFF. The CDR3 bases are TGTGCCAGTAGTCTACAGACGGGCTACAATGAGCAGTTCTTC.

The rearrangement joins TRBV9 to TRBJ2-2; the D gene is possibly TRBD2 (6 bases). Deletions cut 3 bases from V and 7 bases from J, with 13 bases between. CDR3 size: 14 residues. Germline V lookup: CDR1 SGDLS, CDR2 YYNGEE. This chain's CDR3 is CASSELPAGGELFF. CDR3 coding DNA: TGTGCCAGCAGCGAACTACCAGCGGGCGGGGAGCTGTTTTTT.

The chain has TRBV30 and TRBJ2-1, with D possibly being TRBD1 or TRBD2 (5 bases each). Germline V gene sequence: CDR1 GTSNPN, CDR2 SVGIG (reference sequence). The CDR3 runs to 13 residues. Trimming stripped 8 bases from V and 12 bases from J, with 23 bases between. In nucleotides, the CDR3 is TGTGCCCGAACCTCGGTGGGGGAAGGGGCGCAGTTCTTC. As protein: CARTSVGEGAQFF. Together with reference TRBV30 and TRBJ2-1, the CDR3 gives the full variable domain: SQTIHQWPATLVQPVGSPLSLECTVEGTSNPNLYWYRQAAGRGLQLLFYSVGIGQISSEVPQNLSASRPQDRQFILSSKKLLLSDSGFYLCARTSVGEGAQFFGPGTRLTVL.

V is TRBV23-1 and J is TRBJ2-1, with 7 bases fitting TRBD1. TRBV23-1 is placed among ORFs of uncertain function. This CDR3 spans 14 amino acids. Trimming took 8 bases from V and 4 from J; bases not matched to a gene: 8. The CDR3 here is CASPTRGSYNEQFF. CDR3 nucleotides: TGCGCCAGCCCCACCAGGGGGAGTTACAATGAGCAGTTCTTC.

The rearrangement joins TRBV19 to TRBJ1-1; D not resolved. Germline CDR1 and CDR2: LNHDA and SQIVND (reference sequence). The CDR3 contains 14 residues. With 2 bases removed from V and 5 bases from J, the gap between germline ends came to 12 bases. CDR3 in DNA: TGTGCCAGTAGTATATATTTCACCGATACTGAAGCTTTCTTT. Residues: CASSIYFTDTEAFF.

The chain recombines TRBV30 with TRBJ1-3, with TRBD1 matching 7 bases. The CDR3 sequence is 14 residues long. Germline CDR1 GTSNPN, CDR2 SVGIG (reference sequence). Unmatched junction bases numbered 5, after V lost 3 bases and J lost 3 bases. The CDR3 DNA sequence: TGTGCCTGGAGGTCCAGGGGGTATGGAAACACCATATATTTT. Its protein product is CAWRSRGYGNTIYF.